This T cell receptor beta chain was obtained from a study of Tregs in tolerant kidney transplant recipients. Worth noting for this clone: Its antigen is not known. The read ends 3 residues early relative to the CDR3; the germline J gene fills the gap.

TCRdb's copy holds only in-frame clones and misses some; the assay was immunoSEQ multiplex PCR. In all, the sample yields about 23,000 clones. Mixed chimerism was transient after nonmyeloablative marrow transplants from related graft donors. Study findings and constraints: Validation in larger populations is needed because few patients were studied. For some patients, primers changed over time, blocking nucleotide-level comparison.

Germline loops: CDR1 SGHTS, CDR2 YDEGEE. Trimming took 3 bases from V and 0 from J, leaving 7 bases between them. The CDR3 totals 14 residues. This TCR derives from a human patient who received a combined kidney and bone marrow transplant. A share of the T cells may be of graft donor origin. The V gene is TRBV5-8, the J gene TRBJ2-4, with a weak D call TRBD1 (6 bases). The sequencing used CD4+ T cells from blood (PBMCs), collected 6 months after the transplant. CDR3 residues: CASSSRGAKNIQYF. CDR3 bases read: TGTGCCAGCAGCTCCAGGGGAGCCAAAAACATT.